This T cell receptor beta chain derives from a study of blood T cell repertoires in COVID-19. Study context: PBMCs, B-cell-depleted T cells, or T cells provided the cDNA or gDNA that made up the material.

Participant age was roughly 18 to 100 years, and participants resided in about two dozen US areas. Recovered Cohort 3 donors showed two negative PCRs, clearance, or symptom resolution. In germline, CDR1 is SGHRS, CDR2 YFSETQ. V trimming: 3 bases; J trimming: 5 bases; junction bases outside the gene matches: 1. CDR3 size: 15 residues. The protocol was immunoSEQ multiplex PCR, while the TCRdb copy is restricted to in-frame clones and leaves out a portion. The sample includes some 420,000 clones, 75% to 90% of them seen just once. Worth noting for this clone: Other DNA sequences in the same sample also yield this CDR3.

Sequenced: PBMCs or T cells enriched from blood (not recorded which). This TCR came from a man aged 30 to 45 who had recovered from COVID-19. The rearrangement uses TRBV5-1 and TRBJ2-2, with 13 bases that match TRBD2. Here the CDR3 reads CASSWGLAGTGELFF. The CDR3 DNA follows: TGCGCCAGCAGCTGGGGACTAGCGGGAACCGGGGAGCTGTTTTTT.